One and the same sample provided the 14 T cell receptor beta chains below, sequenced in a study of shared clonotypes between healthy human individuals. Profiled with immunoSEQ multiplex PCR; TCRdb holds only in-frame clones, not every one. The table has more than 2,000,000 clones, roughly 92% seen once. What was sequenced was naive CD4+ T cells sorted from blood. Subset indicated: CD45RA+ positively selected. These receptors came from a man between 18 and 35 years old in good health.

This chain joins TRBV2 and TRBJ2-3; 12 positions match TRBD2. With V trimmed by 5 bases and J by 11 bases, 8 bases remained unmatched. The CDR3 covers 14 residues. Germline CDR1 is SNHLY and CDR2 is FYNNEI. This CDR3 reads CASSHEGLAGGQYF. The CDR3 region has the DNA TGTGCCAGCAGTCATGAGGGACTAGCGGGTGGGCAGTATTTT.

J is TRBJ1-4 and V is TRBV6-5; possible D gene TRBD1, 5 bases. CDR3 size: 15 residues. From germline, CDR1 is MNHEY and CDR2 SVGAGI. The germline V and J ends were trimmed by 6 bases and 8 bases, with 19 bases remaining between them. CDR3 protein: CASSPWRGGGEKLFF. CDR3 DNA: TGTGCCAGCAGCCCCTGGAGGGGCGGGGGAGAAAAACTGTTTTTT.

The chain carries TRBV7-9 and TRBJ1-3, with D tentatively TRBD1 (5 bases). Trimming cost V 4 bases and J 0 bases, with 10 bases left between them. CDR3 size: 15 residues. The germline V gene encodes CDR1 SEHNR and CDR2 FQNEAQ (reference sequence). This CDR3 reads CASSSRQNSGNTIYF. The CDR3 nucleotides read TGTGCCAGCAGCTCCCGACAGAACTCTGGAAACACCATATATTTT.

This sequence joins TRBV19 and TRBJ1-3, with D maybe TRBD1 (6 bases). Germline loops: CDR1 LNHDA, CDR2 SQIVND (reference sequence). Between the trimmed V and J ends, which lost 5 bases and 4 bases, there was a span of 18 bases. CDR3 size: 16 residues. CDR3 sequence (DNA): TGTGCCAGTAGTCCTCGGAAGAGGACAGAAGGAAACACCATATATTTT. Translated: CASSPRKRTEGNTIYF.

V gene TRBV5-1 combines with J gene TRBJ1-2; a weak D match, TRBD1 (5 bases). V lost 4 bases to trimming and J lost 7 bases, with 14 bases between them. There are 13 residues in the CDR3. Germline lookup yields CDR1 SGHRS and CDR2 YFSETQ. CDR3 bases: TGCGCCAGCAGCGCGGACATGTCGATTGGCTACACCTTC. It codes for CASSADMSIGYTF.

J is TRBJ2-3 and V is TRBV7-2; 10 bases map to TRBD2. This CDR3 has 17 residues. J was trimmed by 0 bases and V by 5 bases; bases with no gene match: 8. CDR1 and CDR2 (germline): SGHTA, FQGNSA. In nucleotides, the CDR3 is TGTGCCAGCAGCGTAGGGAGTAGCGGGAGGAGCACAGATACGCAGTATTTT. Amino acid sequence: CASSVGSSGRSTDTQYF.

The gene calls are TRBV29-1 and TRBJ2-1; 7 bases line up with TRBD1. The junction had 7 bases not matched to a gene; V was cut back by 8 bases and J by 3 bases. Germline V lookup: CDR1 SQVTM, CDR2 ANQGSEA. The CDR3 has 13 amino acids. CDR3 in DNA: TGCAGCTCAAGGGGGCTTCTCTACAATGAGCAGTTCTTC. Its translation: CSSRGLLYNEQFF.

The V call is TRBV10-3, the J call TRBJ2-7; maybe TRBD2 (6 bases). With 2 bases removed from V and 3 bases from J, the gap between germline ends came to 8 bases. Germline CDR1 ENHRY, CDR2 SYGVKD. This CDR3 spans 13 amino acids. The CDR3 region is CAISERDFYEQYF. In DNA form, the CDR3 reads TGTGCCATCAGTGAGAGGGACTTCTACGAGCAGTACTTC.

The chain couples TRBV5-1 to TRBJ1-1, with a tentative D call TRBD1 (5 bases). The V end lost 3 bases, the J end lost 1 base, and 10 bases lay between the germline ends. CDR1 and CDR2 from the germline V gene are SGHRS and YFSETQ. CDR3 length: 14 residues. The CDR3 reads CASSSMGGNTEAFF. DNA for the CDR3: TGCGCCAGCAGCTCCATGGGGGGGAACACTGAAGCTTTCTTT. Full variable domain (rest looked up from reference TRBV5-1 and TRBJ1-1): KAGVTQTPRYLIKTRGQQVTLSCSPISGHRSVSWYQQTPGQGLQFLFEYFSETQRNKGNFPGRFSGRQFSNSRSEMNVSTLELGDSALYLCASSSMGGNTEAFFGQGTRLTVV.

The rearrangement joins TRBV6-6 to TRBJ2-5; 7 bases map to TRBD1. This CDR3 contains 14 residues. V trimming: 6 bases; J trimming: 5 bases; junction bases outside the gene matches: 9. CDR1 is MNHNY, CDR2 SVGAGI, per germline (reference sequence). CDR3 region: CASRTGNLVETQYF. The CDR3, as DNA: TGTGCCAGCAGGACAGGGAACCTGGTGGAGACCCAGTACTTC.

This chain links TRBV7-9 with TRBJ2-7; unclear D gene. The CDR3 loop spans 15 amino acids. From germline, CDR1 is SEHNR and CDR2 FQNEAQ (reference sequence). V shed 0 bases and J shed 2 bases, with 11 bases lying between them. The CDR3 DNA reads TGTGCCAGCAGCTTAGCGGCGATTGCGACCTACGAGCAGTACTTC. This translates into CASSLAAIATYEQYF.

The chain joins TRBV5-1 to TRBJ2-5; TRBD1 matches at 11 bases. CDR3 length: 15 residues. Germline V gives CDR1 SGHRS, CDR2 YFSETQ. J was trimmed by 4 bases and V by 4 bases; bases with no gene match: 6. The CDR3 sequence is CASSRSGTGGETQYF. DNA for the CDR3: TGCGCCAGCAGCCGCTCCGGGACAGGGGGAGAGACCCAGTACTTC.

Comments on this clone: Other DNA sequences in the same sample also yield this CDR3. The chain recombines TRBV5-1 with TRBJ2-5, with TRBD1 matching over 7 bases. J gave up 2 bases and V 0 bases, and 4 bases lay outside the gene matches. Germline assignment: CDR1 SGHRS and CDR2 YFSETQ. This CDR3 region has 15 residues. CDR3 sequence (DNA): TGCGCCAGCAGCTTGGGTAAGGGACAGCAAGAGACCCAGTACTTC. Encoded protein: CASSLGKGQQETQYF.

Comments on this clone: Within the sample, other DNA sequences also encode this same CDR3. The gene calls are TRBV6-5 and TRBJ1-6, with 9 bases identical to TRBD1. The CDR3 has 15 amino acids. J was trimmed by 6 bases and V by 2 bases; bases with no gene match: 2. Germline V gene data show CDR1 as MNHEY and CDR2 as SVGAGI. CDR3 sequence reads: CASSYGGQGNSPLHF. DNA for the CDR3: TGTGCCAGCAGTTACGGGGGACAGGGTAATTCACCCCTCCACTTT.